This TCR beta chain was identified during a study of cytomegalovirus exposure and HLA in healthy donors. Study-level results: Among the CMV-associated chains, three were confirmed in vitro as specific for CMV antigens. An analysis that came later showed most CMV-associated TCR beta chains appearing HLA-restricted. Roughly uniform sequencing depth across donors was assumed, possibly incorrectly. Productive status was seen about 87% or about 30% of the time for most TCR beta V segments in an earlier analysis.

Details on this clone: The antigen remains undetermined.

V shed 6 bases, J shed 4 bases, and the junction held 17 bases outside the gene matches. Germline values: CDR1 MNHEY, CDR2 SMNVEV (reference sequence). The CDR3 sequence is 18 residues long. PCR amplification relied on 60 Vbeta primers (plus 13 Jbeta primers). Only in-frame clones appear in the TCRdb table, and some are missing; sequencing was by immunoSEQ multiplex PCR. This repertoire shows some 200,000 clones, 75% to 85% found once; its top ten account for roughly 1.5%. The material sequenced was PBMCs. The clonotype originates from a girl under 18 in good health and CMV-seropositive. The chain carries TRBV27 and TRBJ2-7; TRBD2 matches at 11 bases. The CDR3 DNA reads TGTGCCAGCAGATTTTGGCCAGGGACTAGCGGACTACTATACGAGCAGTACTTC. Translating it yields CASRFWPGTSGLLYEQYF.